The subject of this entry is one T cell receptor (beta chain). This clone was seen just once. Its antigen remains unidentified. Per-nucleotide qualities are absent, and no much larger clonotype sits a single base away. Trimming at the junction amounts to 2 bases on V and 4 bases on J, and the germline ends lie 14 bases apart. The CDR3 measures 15 amino acids from cysteine to phenylalanine. The only DNA kept is the CDR3, 45 bases in frame from the first base. CDR1 is given as SNHLY and CDR2 as FYNNEI, both from the germline V gene. These data come from a study of persistence of HIV-infected CD4 T cells (dated by TCRdb to 2020 to 2022). Concerning the study at large: Participants had been on suppressive ART for a median of around eight years. CMV- and HIV-1 Gag-responding CD4+ T cells were isolated from ART-treated individuals so that antigen-driven clonal expansion of HIV-1-infected cells could be examined. Apart from two participants who underwent leukapheresis at a single time point, peripheral blood samples of up to 180 mL were collected from participants at multiple time points. In the cross-participant TCR cluster analysis, 8 or 9 participants were included for CMV and more than 5 participants were included for Gag. TCRbeta sequencing assessed the clonality of all cells in each sorted population, while proviral sequencing assessed the clonality of infected cells. General study outcomes and caveats: Within the same sorted populations, TCR oligoclonality correlated with proviral oligoclonality. Degenerate expanded CDR3beta sequences were enriched in antigen-responding cells, suggesting convergent selection of CD4+ responses to CMV and Gag. Only a small number of individuals took part in the study, and only a limited range of antigens was tested. Bulk TCR analyses could not be restricted to the rare CMV-responding cells that actually carried HIV-1 proviruses. Significantly lower TCRbeta richness was observed in CMV- and Gag-responding cells than in anti-CD3/anti-CD28-responding cells, and higher oligoclonality was observed in CMV-responding cells than in CD3/CD28-stimulated and Gag-responding cells.

TCRbeta repertoires were sequenced from genomic DNA with the immunoSEQ hsTCRB assay version 4 in survey mode. Genomic DNA was diluted to around 10 ng/uL, and up to 1 ug per sample was used for TCRbeta sequencing. In the authors' own workflow: TCRbeta data analysis was done in ImmunoSeq Analyzer 3.0, and diversity was calculated on productive nucleotide rearrangements. Lower-bound TCR diversity was estimated with the improved Chao index, and clonality with the Gini coefficient using the Immunarch R package. When different nucleotide rearrangements encoded the same CDR3beta amino acid sequence, each rearrangement was treated as a distinct clonotype. TCRbeta sequences significantly enriched in antigen-responding cells relative to anti-CD3/anti-CD28-activated cells were identified by differential abundance analysis. GLIPH2 grouped TCRs by predicted peptide-MHC specificity, both within each participant and across combined participant data sets. What TCRdb holds here is the immuneACCESS table cut down to in-frame rearrangements. Part of the clones is not present; checked against another copy, under half of the missing clones reflect an unresolved V gene, and the others are unexplained. The V and J calls and the clone size are those of that table, but D and trimming were determined from the DNA. For this sample there are about 27,000 clones; around two thirds appear just once. In total, the top ten clones hold roughly 1.9% of the sample.

Per the publication, the treatment or condition label means: suppressive antiretroviral therapy. Cells were stimulated with a pool of overlapping HIV-1 Gag 15-mer peptides at roughly 1 ug per peptide per mL. Responding CD4+ T cells were sorted by upregulation of both CD40 ligand and CD69. HIV-1-infected adults in whom suppressive ART had been started during chronic infection were enrolled as participants. Plasma HIV-1 RNA had been undetectable (below 50 copies/mL) in participants for at least 4 years. To be included, participants needed a CD4+ T cell count above 400 cells/uL and a positive CMV serology. Before stimulation, PBMCs were isolated using density centrifugation and depleted of CD8+ T cells. For around 18 hours, the CD8-depleted PBMCs were stimulated with anti-CD28/CD49d costimulation, a CD40-blocking antibody, and enfuvirtide to prevent new infections. Cells were sorted on a Beckman Coulter MoFlo Legacy or XDP sorter, with propidium iodide excluding dead cells. The QIAamp DNA Mini Kit was used for genomic DNA extraction from samples above one million cells, and the Quick-DNA Microprep Kit was used otherwise.

The chain is made from TRBV2 and TRBJ1-2, and possibly TRBD1, on 6 matching bases. The source material was CD4+ T cells sorted from PBMCs after approximately 20-hour stimulation, sampled from a patient who received antiretroviral therapy. The sample's cell subset or site label is to be understood as: CD40L+CD69+ CD4 T cells responding to HIV-1 Gag peptides. The source is an adult man with HIV who was CMV-seropositive. At the DNA level, the sequence is TGTGCCAGCAGTGAACAACAGGGCGGTCTCTATGGCTACACCTTC. Its protein is CASSEQQGGLYGYTF.